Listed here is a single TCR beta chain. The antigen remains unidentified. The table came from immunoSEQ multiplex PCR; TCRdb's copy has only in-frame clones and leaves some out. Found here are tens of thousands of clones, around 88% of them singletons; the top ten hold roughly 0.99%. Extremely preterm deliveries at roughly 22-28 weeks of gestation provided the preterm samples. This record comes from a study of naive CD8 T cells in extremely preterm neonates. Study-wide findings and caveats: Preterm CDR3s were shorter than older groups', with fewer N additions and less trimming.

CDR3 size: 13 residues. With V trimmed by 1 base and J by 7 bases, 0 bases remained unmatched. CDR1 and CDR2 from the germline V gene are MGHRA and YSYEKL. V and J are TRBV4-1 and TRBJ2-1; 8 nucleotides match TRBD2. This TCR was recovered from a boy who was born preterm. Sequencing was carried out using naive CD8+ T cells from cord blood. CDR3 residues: CASSQAGGNEQFF. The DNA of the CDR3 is TGCGCCAGCAGCCAAGCGGGGGGGAATGAGCAGTTCTTC.